This T cell receptor (beta chain) was obtained from a study of shared clonotypes between healthy human individuals. Turning to the study itself: The donor group consisted of a couple of women and a few men, aged 18 to 49. CD4 naive cells filled three plates per donor, CD4 memory three, CD8 naive two and CD8 memory one. Study-level results: What rarefaction showed was incomplete sorted-subset sequencing despite large depth.

To note about this clone: The antigen remains undetermined.

Per sorted-subset replicate PCR, input was approximately 0.2 ug DNA, representing tens of thousands of T cell genomes. Profiled with immunoSEQ multiplex PCR; TCRdb holds only in-frame clones, not every one. Here the sample spans 2,500,000 or so clones, around nine tenths being singletons. The CDR3 spans 14 residues. In germline, CDR1 is KGHSH, CDR2 LQKENI. V was trimmed by 8 bases and J by 0 bases, leaving 12 bases between them. The specimen sequenced was naive CD4+ T cells sorted from blood. Subset meaning: CD45RA+ positively selected. The V gene is TRBV18, the J gene TRBJ2-3, with D unresolved. The TCR originated in a young man in good health. The CDR3 spells CASNQGLSTDTQYF. CDR3 bases: TGTGCCAGCAACCAAGGATTGAGCACAGATACGCAGTATTTT.